Following are 6 T cell receptor beta chains from one sample sequenced in a study of cytomegalovirus exposure and HLA in healthy donors (dated by TCRdb to the late 2010s). The library was produced with the immunoSEQ multiplex PCR assay. The multiplex PCR relied on a mix of 60 forward primers for TCR Vbeta segments and 13 reverse primers for TCR Jbeta segments. Drawn from immuneACCESS, this table holds only the in-frame rearrangements with V and J called that TCRdb kept. Clones are partly lost; checked studies trace under half to an unresolved V gene and leave the rest unexplained. Recorded for this sample are 150,000 to 200,000 clones; around 84% of them occurred a single time. About 2% of the sample is held by the ten biggest clonotypes. Sequencing was carried out using PBMCs. The receptors stem from a man aged 18 to 35 in good health and CMV-seropositive.

The rearrangement uses TRBV14 and TRBJ2-1; TRBD2 aligns across 10 bases. CDR1 SGHDN and CDR2 FVKESK come from the germline V gene. After removal of 4 bases from V and 8 bases from J, the junction contained 5 bases not matched to a gene. This CDR3 is 14 amino acids long. Here the CDR3 reads CASSRSGGVYEQFF. The DNA of the CDR3 is TGTGCCAGCAGCCGGAGCGGGGGGGTGTATGAGCAGTTCTTC. The entire variable domain, with the rest obtained from reference TRBV14 and TRBJ2-1, is as follows: EAGVTQFPSHSVIEKGQTVTLRCDPISGHDNLYWYRRVMGKEIKFLLHFVKESKQDESGMPNNRFLAERTGGTYSTLKVQPAELEDSGVYFCASSRSGGVYEQFFGPGTRLTVL.

The V and J genes are TRBV19 and TRBJ2-5; 8 bases line up with TRBD2. The germline CDR1 and CDR2 sequences are LNHDA and SQIVND (reference sequence). The V and J ends lost 10 bases and 7 bases, in that order; junction bases with no gene match: 11. The CDR3 runs 13 residues. The CDR3 DNA is TGTGCCACCAACCCGGGACTAGGGACGACCCAGTACTTC. It encodes CATNPGLGTTQYF.

The V call is TRBV30, the J call TRBJ2-3; 8 bases match TRBD2. The V gene end was trimmed by 3 bases and the J gene end by 4 bases; junction bases not matched to a gene: 6. There are 14 residues in the CDR3. Per germline, CDR1 GTSNPN and CDR2 SVGIG (reference sequence). Here the CDR3 reads CAWSLYGGADTQYF. The DNA for the CDR3 is TGTGCCTGGAGCCTCTACGGGGGGGCAGATACGCAGTATTTT.

J is TRBJ1-1 and V is TRBV18; D remains ambiguous. CDR1 KGHSH and CDR2 LQKENI come from the germline V gene. The length of the CDR3 is 13 residues. V lost 3 bases, J lost 0 bases, and 5 bases lay in between. The DNA of the CDR3 is TGTGCCAGCTCACCGTCCGTGAACACTGAAGCTTTCTTT. Translated, it gives CASSPSVNTEAFF.

V usage is TRBV15 and J usage is TRBJ2-5, with TRBD1 matching over 8 bases. Looked up from germline, CDR1 is LNHNV and CDR2 is YYDKDF (reference sequence). With V trimmed by 0 bases and J by 5 bases, 5 bases remained unmatched. The length of the CDR3 is 15 residues. The CDR3 DNA follows: TGTGCCACCAGCAGAGAGACAGGGGAAGAGGAGACCCAGTACTTC. This encodes CATSRETGEEETQYF.

As concerns this clone: This may be a read error, as it is one base from a much larger clone. The sample holds other DNA sequences that translate to the same CDR3. The chain carries TRBV9 and TRBJ2-5; 7 bases agree with TRBD1. After removal of 0 bases from V and 2 bases from J, the junction contained 1 base not matched to a gene. Germline V gene lookup returns CDR1 SGDLS and CDR2 YYNGEE. This CDR3 spans 14 amino acids. The CDR3, as DNA: TGTGCCAGCAGCGTAGGGGACAGTCAAGAGACCCAGTACTTC. The encoded protein is CASSVGDSQETQYF. The full variable domain, its missing parts supplied by reference TRBV9 and TRBJ2-5, is DSGVTQTPKHLITATGQRVTLRCSPRSGDLSVYWYQQSLDQGLQFLIQYYNGEERAKGNILERFSAQQFPDLHSELNLSSLELGDSALYFCASSVGDSQETQYFGPGTRLLVL.